This T cell receptor (beta chain) was sequenced during a study of beta chain features in type 1 diabetes. Study-wide findings and caveats: For Type 1 diabetes patients, all four CD4+ subsets carried TCRB CDR3s that were moderately but significantly shorter.

Expressed TCRB transcripts were sequenced because the entire RNA isolate underwent reverse transcription. The table came from immunoSEQ multiplex PCR; TCRdb's copy has only in-frame clones and leaves some out. The data show 350,000 to 450,000 clones, about 14% seen once. Trimming cost V 7 bases and J 2 bases; bases outside gene matches: 8. This CDR3 is built from 16 residues. Germline V gene data show CDR1 as SQVTM and CDR2 as ANQGSEA. This clone was seen more than once but under ten times. Its antigen remains unknown. The sample taken for sequencing was naive CD4+ T cells from blood. This receptor was taken from a woman aged 18-29 years in good health. The chain uses TRBV29-1 and TRBJ2-6; 10 nucleotides agree with TRBD1. The CDR3 region is CSAGRQGATGANVLTF. As DNA, the CDR3 is TGCAGCGCTGGACGACAGGGGGCAACTGGGGCCAACGTCCTGACTTTC.